This T cell receptor (beta chain) comes out of a study of T cell responses to AZD1222 COVID-19 vaccine. On this clone: Its antigen is currently unknown.

Method: immunoSEQ multiplex PCR; TCRdb's copy keeps in-frame clones and lacks some. The sample records 150,000 to 200,000 clones, around nine tenths being singletons. Trimming pared 5 bases from V and 8 bases from J, leaving 12 bases between. CDR3 length: 13 residues. Germline V gives CDR1 SEHNR, CDR2 FQNEAQ (reference sequence). Study-level points and caveats: Along spike, vaccine-associated CD4 TCRs were found throughout, with dominance at 160-218 and 743-854. Sampling captured repertoires only after the peak T cell response.

Source: peripheral blood, taken 28 days after the second AZD1222 dose. This rearrangement joins TRBV7-9 to TRBJ2-2; D is unresolved. This receptor was taken from an adult who received the AZD1222 COVID-19 vaccine. In DNA, the CDR3 is TGTGCCAGCAGCCTTGCAGGTGGAGGGGAGCTGTTTTTT. Translated: CASSLAGGGELFF.